Below are 25 T cell receptor beta chains sequenced from a single sample in a study of T cells in Graves' hyperthyroidism and ophthalmopathy. TCR beta CDR3 sequences were amplified from RNA transcripts. HTBI primers drove first-round RT-PCR of the TCR CDR3. Each CDR3 protein gets one entry after TCRdb re-called the multiplex PCR reads with MiXCR. The sample carries hundreds of thousands of distinct CDR3 sequences, around 24% recorded once. Sequences were obtained from blood. The receptors derive from a woman aged 25 to 39 with Graves' ophthalmopathy.

This clonotype was seen many times. V is TRBV19 and J is TRBJ2-7; D tentatively fits TRBD1 or TRBD2 (6 bases each). V gave up 3 bases and J gave up 4 bases, with 13 bases separating them. Germline CDR1 reads LNHDA; CDR2 reads SQIVND (reference sequence). This CDR3 comprises 14 residues. The CDR3 coding sequence is TGTGCCAGTAGTATTTCCGGGGGCGCGTACGAGCAGTACTTC. This codes for CASSISGGAYEQYF.

This chain uses TRBV12-3 or TRBV12-4 with TRBJ2-5, with TRBD2 as a possible D gene (6 bases). V shed 9 bases and J shed 5 bases, with 13 bases lying between them. The CDR3 runs 12 residues. The CDR3 loop is CASTVAGETQYF. In DNA, the CDR3 is TGTGCCAGTACGGTGGCGGGGGAGACCCAGTACTTC.

V usage is TRBV7-8 and J usage is TRBJ1-2; TRBD1 might be the D (5 bases). Germline V gives CDR1 SGHVS, CDR2 FQNEAQ. The CDR3 consists of 13 residues. Trimming took 4 bases from V and 5 from J, leaving 11 bases between them. The CDR3 sequence: CASSSPTEYGYTF. CDR3 in DNA: TGTGCCAGCAGCTCCCCGACAGAGTATGGCTACACCTTC.

This clonotype was observed at least ten times. The V gene is TRBV6-5, the J gene TRBJ1-2; 11 positions agree with TRBD1. Germline V lookup: CDR1 MNHEY, CDR2 SVGAGI. This CDR3 has 16 residues. The trim removed 6 bases at V and 3 bases at J, leaving 9 bases unmatched. CDR3 loop: CASRAGQGATDYGYTF. The CDR3 DNA is TGTGCCAGCAGAGCCGGACAGGGGGCGACGGACTATGGCTACACCTTC.

This clonotype was observed at least ten times. The chain is built from TRBV2 and TRBJ1-5; 7 nucleotides agree with TRBD1. CDR1 is SNHLY and CDR2 is FYNNEI in the germline V gene. Unmatched junction bases numbered 4, after V lost 6 bases and J lost 5 bases. The length of the CDR3 is 13 residues. The CDR3 coding sequence is TGTGCCAGCAGCGAGGGACAGTATCAGCCCCAGCATTTT. Its translation: CASSEGQYQPQHF.

The rearrangement uses TRBV6-5 and TRBJ2-2, with D perhaps TRBD1 (7 bases). Between the trimmed V and J ends, which lost 4 bases and 5 bases, there was a span of 14 bases. The germline V gene encodes CDR1 MNHEY and CDR2 SVGAGI. This CDR3 has 15 amino acids. CDR3: CASSFMTGRTGELFF. The CDR3 region has the DNA TGTGCCAGCAGTTTTATGACAGGGAGGACCGGGGAGCTGTTTTTT.

This clonotype has a handful of counts. The J gene is TRBJ2-2, the V gene TRBV3-1; 10 nucleotides agree with TRBD2. The germline gives CDR1 LGHDT, CDR2 YNNKEL (reference sequence). Trimming took 0 bases from V and 3 from J; bases not matched to a gene: 4. This CDR3 contains 17 residues. The CDR3 reads CASSQDSSGGYTGELFF. The CDR3 bases are TGTGCCAGCAGCCAAGATAGTAGCGGGGGGTACACCGGGGAGCTGTTTTTT.

The chain couples TRBV7-2 to TRBJ1-2, with D perhaps matching TRBD1 (5 bases). The CDR3 loop spans 16 amino acids. Germline lookup yields CDR1 SGHTA and CDR2 FQGNSA. V shed 0 bases and J shed 4 bases, with 15 bases lying between them. This chain's CDR3 is CASSLAWATATYGYTF. CDR3 nucleotides: TGTGCCAGCAGCTTAGCGTGGGCGACAGCGACCTATGGCTACACCTTC.

In its sample, this clonotype was seen many times. The chain links TRBV19 to TRBJ1-5; perhaps TRBD1 as D (5 bases). There are 14 residues in the CDR3. CDR1 is LNHDA and CDR2 is SQIVND in the germline V gene (reference sequence). V lost 2 bases and J lost 4, with 9 bases in between. This chain's CDR3 is CASSIYQGNQPQHF. DNA for the CDR3: TGTGCCAGTAGTATATATCAGGGAAATCAGCCCCAGCATTTT.

This clonotype was counted ten times or more. This chain joins TRBV2 and TRBJ1-5, with D unresolved. Trimming removed 4 bases at V and 0 bases at J, with 10 bases between. The CDR3 sequence is 15 residues long. Germline CDR1 and CDR2: SNHLY and FYNNEI. CDR3 in amino acids: CASSGGSDSNQPQHF. The CDR3, as DNA: TGTGCCAGCAGTGGAGGGTCAGATAGCAATCAGCCCCAGCATTTT. The whole variable domain, filled in from reference TRBV2 and TRBJ1-5, reads EPEVTQTPSHQVTQMGQEVILRCVPISNHLYFYWYRQILGQKVEFLVSFYNNEISEKSEIFDDQFSVERPDGSNFTLKIRSTKLEDSAMYFCASSGGSDSNQPQHFGDGTRLSIL.

This clonotype came up many times. The V gene is TRBV6-2 or TRBV6-3, the J gene TRBJ2-7; no clear D gene. The V gene's germline CDR1 is MNHEY and CDR2 SVGEGT. The CDR3 is 13 residues long. Trimming took off 5 bases at V and 2 bases at J, with 10 bases between the two ends. CDR3 nucleotides: TGTGCCAGCAGTCGCAGGATAGCCTACGAGCAGTACTTC. Amino acid sequence: CASSRRIAYEQYF.

This sequence joins TRBV6-1 and TRBJ2-5; 7 bases are shared with TRBD2. CDR3 length: 15 residues. Germline values: CDR1 MNHNS, CDR2 SASEGT. V was clipped by 11 bases and J by 5 bases; unmatched bases: 17. CDR3 in amino acids: CAVDPNLRGRETQYF. For the CDR3, the DNA is TGTGCCGTCGACCCTAATTTGCGGGGGAGGGAGACCCAGTACTTC.

This clonotype turned up a few times. The chain is built from TRBV4-3 and TRBJ1-6; D call uncertain. The CDR3 consists of 18 residues. Germline V gene data show CDR1 as LGHNA and CDR2 as YSLEER. V lost 0 bases and J lost 4, with 16 bases in between. CDR3 protein: CASSQDLSTLKYNSPLHF. The CDR3 DNA sequence: TGCGCCAGCAGCCAAGATCTCAGTACATTGAAGTATAATTCACCCCTCCACTTT.

Of note for this clonotype: One end of the junction fails to match germline, which may point to a read error. V and J are TRBV3-1 and TRBJ2-7, with D possibly being TRBD1 (6 bases). The CDR3 extends over 12 amino acids. Looked up from germline, CDR1 is LGHDT and CDR2 is YNNKEL (reference sequence). The CDR3 loop is CSSSDRFYEQYF. The CDR3 nucleotides read TGTTCCAGCAGTGACAGGTTCTACGAGCAGTACTTC.

This clonotype has a count of ten or more. This chain links TRBV28 with TRBJ2-7; D possibly corresponds to TRBD1 (5 bases). The CDR3 sequence is 13 residues long. Trimming removed 7 bases from V and 3 bases from J, with 13 bases in between. The germline V gene encodes CDR1 MDHEN and CDR2 SYDVKM. CDR3 coding DNA: TGTGCCAGCACCGACAAGGGGAACTACGAGCAGTACTTC. Its translation: CASTDKGNYEQYF.

This clonotype was detected ten times or more. The chain recombines TRBV24-1 with TRBJ2-2; D not certain. The CDR3 extends over 14 amino acids. Germline values: CDR1 KGHDR, CDR2 SFDVKD. V dropped 1 base and J dropped 0 bases, with 2 bases sitting between them. The CDR3 DNA follows: TGTGCCACCAGTGATTTCACGAACACCGGGGAGCTGTTTTTT. It yields the protein CATSDFTNTGELFF.

This clonotype was seen repeatedly, ten times or more. CDR3 sequence reads: CASSQGQGSTEAFF. The CDR3 DNA reads as TGTGCCAGCAGCCAAGGACAGGGTAGTACTGAAGCTTTCTTT. The genes are TRBV11-1 and TRBJ1-1, with 8 nucleotides matching TRBD1. Germline V gene lookup returns CDR1 SGHAT and CDR2 FQDESV (reference sequence). The J segment lost 5 bases and the V segment lost 5 bases, leaving 7 bases of the junction unmatched. This CDR3 comprises 14 residues.

The table lists this clonotype with many counts. The chain links TRBV29-1 to TRBJ2-7; 8 nucleotides match TRBD2. The V gene end was trimmed by 5 bases and the J gene end by 0 bases; junction bases not matched to a gene: 3. CDR1 and CDR2 (germline): SQVTM, ANQGSEA. The length of the CDR3 is 13 residues. The CDR3 nucleotides are TGCAGCGTTCGGGGGGGGTCCTCCTACGAGCAGTACTTC. It encodes CSVRGGSSYEQYF.

The chain is built from TRBV29-1 and TRBJ1-5; D uncertain. The ends were cut back, 4 bases at V and 2 bases at J, with 12 bases in the middle. CDR1 is SQVTM and CDR2 is ANQGSEA in the germline V gene. There are 14 residues in the CDR3. The CDR3 DNA is TGCAGCGTTGTTTTTGGGAATGGCAATCAGCCCCAGCATTTT. Its protein is CSVVFGNGNQPQHF.

This clonotype has at least ten counts. J is TRBJ1-2 and V is TRBV15; D remains ambiguous. The germline CDR1 and CDR2 sequences are LNHNV and YYDKDF (reference sequence). The CDR3 extends over 14 amino acids. Trimming shortened V by 0 bases and J by 4 bases, and 9 bases separated the two germline ends. CDR3 nucleotide sequence: TGTGCCACCAGCAGAGATTTGGAGGGCTATGGCTACACCTTC. Residues: CATSRDLEGYGYTF.

This clonotype was counted between two and nine times. J is TRBJ2-7 and V is TRBV27; D is possibly TRBD2 (5 bases). The CDR3 totals 13 residues. Germline CDR1 and CDR2: MNHEY and SMNVEV (reference sequence). V was trimmed by 4 bases and J by 4 bases, leaving 11 bases between them. The CDR3 sequence: CASSSELDYEQYF. DNA for the CDR3: TGTGCCAGCAGTTCCGAACTAGATTACGAGCAGTACTTC.

This clonotype was detected ten times or more. The J gene is TRBJ2-5, the V gene TRBV13; 7 nucleotides align to TRBD1. CDR1 is PRHDT, CDR2 FYEKMQ, per germline (reference sequence). J was trimmed by 2 bases and V by 0 bases; bases with no gene match: 24. The CDR3 extends over 22 amino acids. The CDR3, as DNA: TGTGCCAGCAGCTTAGGGGGCCCCTTTTCAGCTCTGACCGGACAGGAGCAAGAGACCCAGTACTTC. Protein product: CASSLGGPFSALTGQEQETQYF.

There are a few counts of this clonotype. The rearrangement links TRBV27 to TRBJ1-1; TRBD1 aligns across 7 bases. The V segment lost 5 bases and the J segment 4 bases; nucleotides outside the gene matches: 4. In germline, CDR1 is MNHEY, CDR2 SMNVEV (reference sequence). The CDR3 spans 13 residues. The CDR3 sequence: CASSTGVPTEAFF. The CDR3 DNA is TGTGCCAGCAGTACAGGGGTTCCCACTGAAGCTTTCTTT.

At least ten counts were recorded for this clonotype. The chain couples TRBV7-9 to TRBJ1-1; 8 bases match TRBD1. Germline-derived CDR1 and CDR2 are SEHNR and FQNEAQ (reference sequence). The CDR3 totals 13 residues. The ends lost 10 bases at V and 1 base at J; junction bases unmatched: 5. CDR3 DNA: TGTGCCATTCACAGGGGGGCGAACACTGAAGCTTTCTTT. Its translation is CAIHRGANTEAFF.

This clonotype has more than one count but fewer than ten. A much larger clone is a single base away; this may be a read error. V is TRBV19 and J is TRBJ2-7, with 7 bases fitting TRBD1. In germline, CDR1 is LNHDA, CDR2 SQIVND (reference sequence). The CDR3 consists of 15 residues. The DNA of the CDR3 is TGTGCCGGTAGCCCTCAGAGGGGGCCTCACTACGAGCAGTACTTC. Its protein is CAGSPQRGPHYEQYF.